This T cell receptor (beta chain) was sequenced in a study of early T cells in non-severe SARS-CoV-2 infection. On the study more broadly: Whole-blood bulk RNA, unsorted, was sequenced, and chains were unpaired. Whole-study results and caveats: Private and CD4 specificities were missed by VDJdb matching, skewed to anti-spike CD8.

This clonotype came up many times. Its antigen remains unidentified. Trimming removed 5 bases at V and 3 bases at J, with 10 bases between. The CDR3 loop spans 13 amino acids. The protocol attached unique molecular identifiers to individual cDNA molecules. TCRdb re-analysed the 5' RACE reads in MiXCR, keeping a single row per CDR3 protein. The sample shows approximately 66,000 distinct CDR3 sequences, more than 10% of them seen only once. The chain carries TRBV12-3 or TRBV12-4 and TRBJ1-1; perhaps TRBD1 as D (5 bases). Sequences were derived from whole blood, sampled at baseline. This clonotype was obtained from an adult who was a healthcare worker with PCR-confirmed SARS-CoV-2 infection or an uninfected control (not recorded which). The donor label of this sample is uncertain. DNA for the CDR3: TGTGCCAGCAGTCCTACAGGTTACACTGAAGCTTTCTTT. Translated: CASSPTGYTEAFF.